The T cell receptor beta chain under discussion was sequenced for a study of beta chain features in type 1 diabetes. Findings of the study overall: Within the patient group, naive, central memory and Treg TCRB repertoires appeared more similar to each other than within healthy donors.

Since all of the isolated RNA was reverse transcribed, expressed TCRB transcripts were what got sequenced. Here immunoSEQ multiplex PCR was the method, and the copy in TCRdb shows in-frame clones only, minus some. Altogether under 900,000 clones are present, around a sixth being singletons, with the ten largest covering around 0.02%. The CDR3 has 16 residues. With V trimmed by 4 bases and J by 6 bases, 11 bases remained unmatched. Per germline, CDR1 LNHDA and CDR2 SQIVND (reference sequence). On this clone: What it binds is unknown.

This chain uses TRBV19 with TRBJ2-5, with 10 bases fitting TRBD1. The receptor was derived from a woman aged 18-29 years in good health. The sample was naive CD4+ T cells from blood. The CDR3 loop is CASSTPPGQGRQTQYF. DNA for the CDR3: TGTGCCAGTAGTACGCCACCGGGACAGGGGAGGCAGACCCAGTACTTC.